This T cell receptor beta chain stems from a study of blood T cell repertoires in COVID-19. This CDR3 comprises 14 residues. V gave up 6 bases and J gave up 4 bases; unmatched junction bases: 6. The germline CDR1 and CDR2 sequences are MDHEN and SYDVKM. Clones were read by immunoSEQ multiplex PCR, and TCRdb kept only the in-frame ones, dropping some. Altogether around 50,000 clones are present, about 90% being singletons, with the ten largest covering over 2%. Specimen: peripheral blood. The genes are TRBV28 and TRBJ2-3, with TRBD2 matching over 8 bases. The receptor was isolated from a human donor in a cohort sampled during active COVID-19. The CDR3 coding sequence is TGTGCCAGCAGACCCAGCGGGAGTGCAGATACGCAGTATTTT. Translated: CASRPSGSADTQYF.